Following are 8 T cell receptor beta chains from one sample sequenced in a study of siplizumab effects on memory and regulatory T cells. Sequencing was performed with immunoSEQ multiplex PCR; in TCRdb, only in-frame clones are kept and a portion is missing. This table has approximately 5,000 clones, 50% appearing once. Coculture of mixed lymphocyte reaction cells was performed at 37°C for more than 5 days. No antigen is known for these receptors. Sequenced sample: CFSE-low (dividing) CD8+ T cells sorted from an allogeneic mixed lymphocyte reaction. The receptor source for this set is a human donor in good health; the cells came from an allogeneic mixed lymphocyte reaction. Some clones in this sample may be carry-over from other donors' samples.

The chain carries TRBV29-1 and TRBJ2-6, with D possibly being TRBD1 (6 bases). Trimming removed 8 bases from V and 0 bases from J, with 17 bases in between. This CDR3 contains 16 residues. CDR1 and CDR2 from the germline V gene are SQVTM and ANQGSEA. DNA for the CDR3: TGCAGCCCTCCCGGGACATCCGTCTCTGGGGCCAACGTCCTGACTTTC. Protein product: CSPPGTSVSGANVLTF.

The CDR3 DNA reads as TGCAGCGTTGGACAGGGATCGTCGATCTATGGCTACACCTTC. This gives the protein CSVGQGSSIYGYTF. This chain uses TRBV29-1 with TRBJ1-2; 7 bases agree with TRBD1. V dropped 4 bases and J dropped 4; count of bases not matched to a gene: 9. CDR1 and CDR2 from the germline V gene are SQVTM and ANQGSEA. The CDR3 spans 14 residues.

In this sample, this clone turned up a few times. The chain links TRBV4-2 to TRBJ2-3; TRBD2 agrees at 15 bases. Germline V gives CDR1 LGHNA, CDR2 YNFKEQ. The ends lost 6 bases at V and 1 base at J; junction bases unmatched: 2. This CDR3 contains 16 residues. For the CDR3, the DNA is TGTGCCAGCAGGGGACTAGCGGGAGGACGCACAGATACGCAGTATTTT. Translating gives CASRGLAGGRTDTQYF.

This chain connects TRBV11-1 to TRBJ2-5, with D maybe TRBD2 (6 bases). Looked up from germline, CDR1 is SGHAT and CDR2 is FQDESV (reference sequence). This CDR3 has 15 residues. The V end was cut by 4 bases, the J end by 4 bases, with 16 bases between. As DNA, the CDR3 is TGTGCCAGCAGCTCTGGGACTTTCGGGACAGAGACCCAGTACTTC. It codes for CASSSGTFGTETQYF.

The rearrangement uses TRBV30 and TRBJ2-7; weak D call: TRBD1 (5 bases). Germline V gene data show CDR1 as GTSNPN and CDR2 as SVGIG (reference sequence). This CDR3 region has 11 residues. The V end was cut by 5 bases, the J end by 6 bases, with 11 bases between. The chain's CDR3 is CAWDQGGEQYF. CDR3 nucleotides: TGTGCCTGGGATCAGGGTGGCGAGCAGTACTTC.

The V gene is TRBV6-6, the J gene TRBJ2-7, with D possibly matching TRBD2 (6 bases). Germline-derived CDR1 and CDR2 are MNHNY and SVGAGI (reference sequence). Trimming took off 6 bases at V and 1 base at J, with 7 bases between the two ends. The CDR3 covers 12 residues. The CDR3 DNA reads TGTGCCAGCAGGGCGGGATCCTACGAGCAGTACTTC. Amino acids: CASRAGSYEQYF.

This chain connects TRBV5-4 to TRBJ1-2; tentative D call: TRBD1 (5 bases). This CDR3 spans 15 amino acids. Germline V CDR1 and CDR2: SGHNT, YYREEE (reference sequence). The ends were cut back, 4 bases at V and 8 bases at J, with 21 bases in the middle. The CDR3 DNA reads as TGTGCCAGCAGCGGGGGAGGACGCCCGCTTAACGGCTACACCTTC. It codes for CASSGGGRPLNGYTF.

V is TRBV6-6 and J is TRBJ2-5; the D gene is possibly TRBD2 (6 bases). Per the germline V gene, CDR1 is MNHNY and CDR2 is SVGAGI (reference sequence). The CDR3 consists of 16 residues. Trimming took off 2 bases at V and 3 bases at J, with 16 bases between the two ends. Here the CDR3 reads CASSYGLAGGEETQYF. The CDR3 coding sequence is TGTGCCAGCAGTTACGGGCTAGCTGGAGGGGAAGAGACCCAGTACTTC.